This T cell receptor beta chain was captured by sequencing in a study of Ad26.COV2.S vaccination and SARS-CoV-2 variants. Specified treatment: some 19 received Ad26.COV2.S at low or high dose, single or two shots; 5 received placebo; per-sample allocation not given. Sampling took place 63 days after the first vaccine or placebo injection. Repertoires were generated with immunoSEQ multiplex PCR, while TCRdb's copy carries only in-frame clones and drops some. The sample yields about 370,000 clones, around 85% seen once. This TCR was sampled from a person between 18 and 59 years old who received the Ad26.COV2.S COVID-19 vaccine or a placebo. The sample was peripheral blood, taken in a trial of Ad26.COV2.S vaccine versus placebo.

The CDR3 sequence is CASREGTEAFF. CDR3 nucleotides: TGTGCCAGCAGGGAGGGCACTGAAGCTTTCTTT. The rearrangement uses TRBV2 and TRBJ1-1, with D unclear. Germline V gives CDR1 SNHLY, CDR2 FYNNEI. Trimming removed 6 bases at V and 4 bases at J, with 6 bases between. CDR3 length: 11 amino acids.